This T cell receptor (beta chain) originates from a study of T cell changes during pregnancy in multiple sclerosis. The CDR3 sequence is 13 residues long. The V end was cut by 4 bases, the J end by 10 bases, with 15 bases between. Germline loops: CDR1 SNHLY, CDR2 FYNNEI. The protocol was immunoSEQ multiplex PCR, while the TCRdb copy is restricted to in-frame clones and leaves out a portion. The sample carries approximately 63,000 clones, 85% to 95% recorded once. The chain employs TRBV2 and TRBJ2-3, with D possibly matching TRBD2 (6 bases). The clonotype originates from a female donor in good health, enrolled as a control in a pregnancy study. Here the sequenced sample was peripheral blood, taken in the third trimester of pregnancy. As DNA, the CDR3 is TGTGCCAGCAGTGGGAGGGAGCGGGCGTCGCAGTATTTT. This codes for CASSGRERASQYF. Complete variable domain (other parts from reference TRBV2 and TRBJ2-3): EPEVTQTPSHQVTQMGQEVILRCVPISNHLYFYWYRQILGQKVEFLVSFYNNEISEKSEIFDDQFSVERPDGSNFTLKIRSTKLEDSAMYFCASSGRERASQYFGPGTRLTVL.